This T cell receptor beta chain comes out of a study of blood T cell repertoires in COVID-19. Study details: Specimens from acute and convalescent COVID-19 originated in the United States, Italy and Spain. T cells, B-cell-depleted T cells, or PBMCs supplied cDNA or gDNA.

In the authors' workflow: For nucleated cells, counts were estimated from reference gene primer amplification. The protocol was immunoSEQ multiplex PCR, while the TCRdb copy is restricted to in-frame clones and leaves out a portion. That table gives V, J and clone size, and the DNA gave D and trimming. The sample gives fewer than 130,000 clones, 80% to 90% of which show up once; about 30% is in the top ten. Specimen: peripheral blood. The source of this sequence is an elderly woman with acute or convalescent COVID-19.

The CDR3 DNA follows: TGTGCCAGCAGTGAAGAAGGACAGGGATCCGGGGCAGATACGCAGTATTTT. Translation gives CASSEEGQGSGADTQYF. The gene calls are TRBV2 and TRBJ2-3, with 8 bases that match TRBD1. The junction had 10 bases not matched to a gene; V was cut back by 1 base and J by 4 bases. CDR3 length: 17 amino acids. Germline loops: CDR1 SNHLY, CDR2 FYNNEI.